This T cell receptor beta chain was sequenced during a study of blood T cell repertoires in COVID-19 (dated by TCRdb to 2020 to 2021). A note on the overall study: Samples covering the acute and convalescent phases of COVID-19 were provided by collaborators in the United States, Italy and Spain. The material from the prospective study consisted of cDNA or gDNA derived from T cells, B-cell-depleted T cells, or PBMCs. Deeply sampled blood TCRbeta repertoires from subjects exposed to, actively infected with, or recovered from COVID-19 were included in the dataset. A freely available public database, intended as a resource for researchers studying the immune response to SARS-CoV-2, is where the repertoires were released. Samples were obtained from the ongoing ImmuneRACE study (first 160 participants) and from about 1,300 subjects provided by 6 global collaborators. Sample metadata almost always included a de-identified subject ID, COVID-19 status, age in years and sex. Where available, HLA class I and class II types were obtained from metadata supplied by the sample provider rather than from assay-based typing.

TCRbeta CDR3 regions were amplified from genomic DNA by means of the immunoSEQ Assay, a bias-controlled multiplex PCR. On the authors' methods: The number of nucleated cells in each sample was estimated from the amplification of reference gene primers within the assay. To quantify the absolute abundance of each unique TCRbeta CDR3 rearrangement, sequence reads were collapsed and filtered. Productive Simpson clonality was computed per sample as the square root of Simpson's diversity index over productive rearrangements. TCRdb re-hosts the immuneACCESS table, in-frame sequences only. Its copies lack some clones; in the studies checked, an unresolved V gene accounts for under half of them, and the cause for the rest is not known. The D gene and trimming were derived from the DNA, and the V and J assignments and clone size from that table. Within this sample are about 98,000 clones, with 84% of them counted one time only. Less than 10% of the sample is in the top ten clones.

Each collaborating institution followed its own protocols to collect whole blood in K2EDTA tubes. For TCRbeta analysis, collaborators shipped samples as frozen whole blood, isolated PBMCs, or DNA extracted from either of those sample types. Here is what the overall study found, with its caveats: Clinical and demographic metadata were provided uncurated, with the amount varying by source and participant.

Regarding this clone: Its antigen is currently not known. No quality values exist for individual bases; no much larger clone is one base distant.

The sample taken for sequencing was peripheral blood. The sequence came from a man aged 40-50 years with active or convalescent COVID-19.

The CDR3 sequence is CASSPNPWGANEKLFF. The DNA reads TGTGCCAGCTCACCCAACCCATGGGGCGCTAATGAAAAACTGTTTTTT. The chain uses TRBV18 and TRBJ1-4, with TRBD1 as a weak D call on 5 bases. The CDR3 goes from the cysteine to the phenylalanine over 16 residues. The sequence is cut down to CDR3 DNA, 48 bases in frame from base 1. Between the V and J ends, shortened by 3 bases and 3 bases respectively, the junction contains 14 bases. The CDR1 and CDR2 encoded by the germline V gene are KGHSH and LQKENI.